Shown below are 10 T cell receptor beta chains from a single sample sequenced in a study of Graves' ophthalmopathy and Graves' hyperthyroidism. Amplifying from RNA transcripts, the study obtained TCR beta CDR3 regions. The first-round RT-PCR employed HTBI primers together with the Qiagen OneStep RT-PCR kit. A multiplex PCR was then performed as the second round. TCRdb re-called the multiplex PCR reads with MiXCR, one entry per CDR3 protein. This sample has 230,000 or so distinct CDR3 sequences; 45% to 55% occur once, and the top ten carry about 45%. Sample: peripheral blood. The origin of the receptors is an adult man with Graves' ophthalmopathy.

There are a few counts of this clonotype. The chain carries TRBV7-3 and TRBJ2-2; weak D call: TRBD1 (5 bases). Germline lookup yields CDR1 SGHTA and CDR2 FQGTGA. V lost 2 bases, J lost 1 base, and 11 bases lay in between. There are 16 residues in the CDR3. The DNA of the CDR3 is TGTGCCAGCAGCTTACAGGGCACACAGAACACCGGGGAGCTGTTTTTT. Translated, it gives CASSLQGTQNTGELFF.

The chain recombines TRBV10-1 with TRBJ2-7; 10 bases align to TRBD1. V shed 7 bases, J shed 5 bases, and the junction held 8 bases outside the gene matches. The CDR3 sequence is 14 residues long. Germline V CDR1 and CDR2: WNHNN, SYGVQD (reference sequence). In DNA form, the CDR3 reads TGCGCCAGCACGCAAGACAGGGGGCCAAACGAGCAGTACTTC. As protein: CASTQDRGPNEQYF.

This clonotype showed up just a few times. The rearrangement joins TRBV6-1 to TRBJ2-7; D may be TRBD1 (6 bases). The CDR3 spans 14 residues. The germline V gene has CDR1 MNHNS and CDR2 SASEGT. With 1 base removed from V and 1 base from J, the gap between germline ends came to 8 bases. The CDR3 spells CASSEGGRSYEQYF. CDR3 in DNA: TGTGCCAGCAGTGAAGGGGGGCGGTCCTACGAGCAGTACTTC.

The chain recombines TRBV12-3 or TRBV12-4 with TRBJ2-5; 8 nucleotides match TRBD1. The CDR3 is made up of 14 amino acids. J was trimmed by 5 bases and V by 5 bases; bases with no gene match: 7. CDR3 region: CASSTGGSWETQYF. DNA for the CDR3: TGTGCCAGCAGTACAGGGGGATCATGGGAGACCCAGTACTTC.

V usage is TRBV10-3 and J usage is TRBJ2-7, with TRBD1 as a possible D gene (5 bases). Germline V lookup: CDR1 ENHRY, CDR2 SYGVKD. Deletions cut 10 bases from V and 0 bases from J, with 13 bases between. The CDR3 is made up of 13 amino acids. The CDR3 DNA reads TGTGCCAGCACCGCCGACAGCTCCTACGAGCAGTACTTC. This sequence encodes CASTADSSYEQYF.

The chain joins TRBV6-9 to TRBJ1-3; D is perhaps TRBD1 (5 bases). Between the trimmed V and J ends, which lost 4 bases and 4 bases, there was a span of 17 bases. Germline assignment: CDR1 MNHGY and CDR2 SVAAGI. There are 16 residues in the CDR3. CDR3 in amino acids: CASSFPPGRGGNTIYF. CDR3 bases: TGTGCCAGCAGTTTCCCTCCGGGGCGCGGAGGAAACACCATATATTTT.

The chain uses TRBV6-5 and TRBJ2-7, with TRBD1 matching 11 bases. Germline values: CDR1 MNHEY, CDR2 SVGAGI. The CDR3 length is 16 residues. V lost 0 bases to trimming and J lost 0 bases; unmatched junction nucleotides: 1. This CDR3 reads CASSYSGTGGSYEQYF. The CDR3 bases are TGTGCCAGCAGTTACTCCGGGACAGGGGGCTCCTACGAGCAGTACTTC.

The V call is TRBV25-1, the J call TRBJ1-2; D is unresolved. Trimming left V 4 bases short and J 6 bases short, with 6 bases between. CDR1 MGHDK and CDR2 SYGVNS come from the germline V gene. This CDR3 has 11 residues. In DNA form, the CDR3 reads TGTGCCAGCAGTGTCCAGCATGGCTACACCTTC. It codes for CASSVQHGYTF.

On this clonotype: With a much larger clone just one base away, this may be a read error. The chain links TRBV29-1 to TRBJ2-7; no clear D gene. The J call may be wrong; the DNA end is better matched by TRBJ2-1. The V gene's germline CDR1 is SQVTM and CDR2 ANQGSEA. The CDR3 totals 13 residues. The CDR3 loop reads CSVVVRTSYEQFF. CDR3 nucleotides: TGCAGCGTTGTAGTCAGAACCTCCTACGAGCAGTTCTTC.

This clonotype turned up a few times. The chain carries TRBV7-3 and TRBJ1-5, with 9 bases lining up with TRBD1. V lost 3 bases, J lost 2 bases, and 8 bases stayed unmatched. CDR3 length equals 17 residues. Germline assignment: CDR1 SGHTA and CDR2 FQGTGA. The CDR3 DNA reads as TGTGCCAGCAGCTTTTACAGGGGGCGGGATGGCAATCAGCCCCAGCATTTT. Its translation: CASSFYRGRDGNQPQHF.